Following are 8 T cell receptor beta chains from one sample sequenced in a study of cytomegalovirus exposure and HLA in healthy donors. The PCR made use of 60 Vbeta and 13 Jbeta primers. Data came from immunoSEQ multiplex PCR; TCRdb stores just in-frame clones and leaves some out. The table includes about 160,000 clones, roughly 80% detected once. The source material was PBMCs. These receptors were collected from a woman between 50 and 59 years old in good health and CMV-seronegative.

This chain links TRBV7-2 with TRBJ2-5, with 12 bases identical to TRBD2. V was clipped by 5 bases and J by 4 bases; unmatched bases: 5. Germline CDR1 and CDR2: SGHTA and FQGNSA. CDR3 length: 15 residues. As DNA, the CDR3 is TGTGCCAGCAGCGGATCGGGACTAGCGGGAGAGACCCAGTACTTC. This translates into CASSGSGLAGETQYF. The full variable domain, its missing parts supplied by reference TRBV7-2 and TRBJ2-5, is GAGVSQSPSNKVTEKGKDVELRCDPISGHTALYWYRQSLGQGLEFLIYFQGNSAPDKSGLPSDRFSAERTGGSVSTLTIQRTQQEDSAVYLCASSGSGLAGETQYFGPGTRLLVL.

The rearrangement uses TRBV9 and TRBJ1-2, with D possibly being TRBD1 (5 bases). This CDR3 contains 13 residues. V lost 1 base and J lost 6, with 10 bases in between. CDR1 is SGDLS and CDR2 is YYNGEE in the germline V gene. The CDR3 DNA reads TGTGCCAGCAGCGTAACAGGTTTGGATGGCTACACCTTC. Translating it yields CASSVTGLDGYTF.

The chain joins TRBV19 to TRBJ2-2; 10 bases are shared with TRBD1. The germline V gene has CDR1 LNHDA and CDR2 SQIVND (reference sequence). The CDR3 spans 14 residues. Trimming removed 9 bases from V and 4 bases from J; junction bases left unmatched: 5. The CDR3: CASWDRGFTGELFF. The CDR3 coding sequence is TGTGCCAGCTGGGACAGGGGATTCACCGGGGAGCTGTTTTTT. Full variable domain (outside the CDR3, taken from reference TRBV19 and TRBJ2-2): DGGITQSPKYLFRKEGQNVTLSCEQNLNHDAMYWYRQDPGQGLRLIYYSQIVNDFQKGDIAEGYSVSREKKESFPLTVTSAQKNPTAFYLCASWDRGFTGELFFGEGSRLTVL.

In this sample, this clone turned up a few times. The rearrangement links TRBV11-2 to TRBJ2-7, with 7 bases that match TRBD1. Trimming cost V 4 bases and J 2 bases; bases outside gene matches: 11. The CDR3 extends over 16 amino acids. Germline V CDR1 and CDR2: SGHAT, FQNNGV. The DNA for the CDR3 is TGTGCCAGCAGCTCGATAAGGGGGCAGGGTACCTACGAGCAGTACTTC. It is translated as CASSSIRGQGTYEQYF.

This clone was detected a few times. The gene calls are TRBV19 and TRBJ1-1; 9 bases fit TRBD1. The CDR3 sequence is 16 residues long. Losses at the gene ends were 4 bases for V and 0 bases for J; bases not matched to a gene: 6. Per the germline V gene, CDR1 is LNHDA and CDR2 is SQIVND (reference sequence). The CDR3 is CASSRGTGMMNTEAFF. The CDR3 region has the DNA TGTGCCAGTAGTAGGGGGACAGGGATGATGAACACTGAAGCTTTCTTT.

The genes are TRBV16 and TRBJ2-5; tentative D call: TRBD1 (6 bases). The CDR3 consists of 15 residues. The V end was cut by 2 bases, the J end by 3 bases, with 13 bases between. Germline CDR1 KGHSY, CDR2 FQNENV. The CDR3 region is CASSQHRGQKETQYF. The DNA for the CDR3 is TGTGCCAGCAGCCAACATCGGGGACAAAAAGAGACCCAGTACTTC.

The chain has TRBV7-2 and TRBJ2-5, with 11 bases lining up with TRBD2. Germline-derived CDR1 and CDR2 are SGHTA and FQGNSA. V was pared by 3 bases and J by 4 bases, with 4 bases of the junction left unmatched. The CDR3 spans 15 residues. CDR3 loop: CASSFSGGAGETQYF. In nucleotides, the CDR3 is TGTGCCAGCAGCTTTAGCGGGGGGGCCGGAGAGACCCAGTACTTC. The full variable domain, its missing parts supplied by reference TRBV7-2 and TRBJ2-5, is GAGVSQSPSNKVTEKGKDVELRCDPISGHTALYWYRQSLGQGLEFLIYFQGNSAPDKSGLPSDRFSAERTGGSVSTLTIQRTQQEDSAVYLCASSFSGGAGETQYFGPGTRLLVL.

The V call is TRBV6-4, the J call TRBJ2-1; the match to TRBD2 covers 8 bases. Unmatched junction bases numbered 2, after V lost 5 bases and J lost 5 bases. This CDR3 is 13 amino acids long. Germline assignment: CDR1 MRHNA and CDR2 SNTAGT. The CDR3 nucleotides read TGTGCCAGCAGTACGGGGGGGCACAATGAGCAGTTCTTC. Protein sequence: CASSTGGHNEQFF.